Below, 4 T cell receptor beta chains from the same sample are listed, as sequenced in a study of cytomegalovirus exposure and HLA in healthy donors. Method: immunoSEQ multiplex PCR; TCRdb's copy keeps in-frame clones and lacks some. The sample includes about 180,000 clones, about 89% of them seen just once. The sample comprised PBMCs. All receptors derive from a man aged 18 to 30 in good health and CMV-seropositive.

DNA for the CDR3: TGTGCCATCAGTGACTTCGGGACACCCCATGGCTACACCTTC. This encodes CAISDFGTPHGYTF. The chain couples TRBV10-3 to TRBJ1-2; perhaps TRBD1 as D (6 bases). The V gene's germline CDR1 is ENHRY and CDR2 SYGVKD. The CDR3 is 14 residues long. Trimming stripped 3 bases from V and 6 bases from J, with 14 bases between.

The chain couples TRBV27 to TRBJ2-1; TRBD2 matches 12 bases. Germline V gene lookup returns CDR1 MNHEY and CDR2 SMNVEV (reference sequence). There are 16 residues in the CDR3. The V segment lost 6 bases and the J segment 10 bases; nucleotides outside the gene matches: 13. CDR3 region: CASRRSSGGASGEQFF. The CDR3 DNA reads as TGTGCCAGCAGGCGTTCTAGCGGGGGGGCCTCGGGGGAGCAGTTCTTC.

A single count supports this clone. This chain joins TRBV4-3 and TRBJ1-3, with D maybe TRBD1 (5 bases). The CDR3 has 17 amino acids. The V end was cut by 0 bases, the J end by 4 bases, with 16 bases between. The germline V gene has CDR1 LGHNA and CDR2 YSLEER. CDR3 coding DNA: TGCGCCAGCAGCCAAGATCAAGGGGATCTAATGGGAAACACCATATATTTT. Its protein product is CASSQDQGDLMGNTIYF.

J is TRBJ2-5 and V is TRBV5-5; D is possibly TRBD1 (5 bases). Germline V CDR1 and CDR2: SGHKS, YYEKEE (reference sequence). The CDR3 has 13 residues. V lost 1 base, J lost 9 bases, and 13 bases lay in between. The CDR3 DNA follows: TGTGCCAGCAGCTTGAGATCAGAACAGGCCCAGTACTTC. It codes for CASSLRSEQAQYF. The variable domain in full, with the rest retrieved from reference TRBV5-5 and TRBJ2-5, is DAGVTQSPTHLIKTRGQQVTLRCSPISGHKSVSWYQQVLGQGPQFIFQYYEKEERGRGNFPDRFSARQFPNYSSELNVNALLLGDSALYLCASSLRSEQAQYFGPGTRLLVL.